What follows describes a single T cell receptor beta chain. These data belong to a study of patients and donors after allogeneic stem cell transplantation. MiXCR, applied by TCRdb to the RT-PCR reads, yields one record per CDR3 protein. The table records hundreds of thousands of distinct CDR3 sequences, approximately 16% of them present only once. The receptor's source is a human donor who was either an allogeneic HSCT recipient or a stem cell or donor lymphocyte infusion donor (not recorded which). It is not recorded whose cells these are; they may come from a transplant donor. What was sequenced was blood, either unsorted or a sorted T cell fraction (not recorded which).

CDR3 sequence (DNA): TGTGCCAGCAGTCCCTCTGATCTAAGCTCCTACGAGCAGTACTTC. This encodes CASSPSDLSSYEQYF. V usage is TRBV27 and J usage is TRBJ2-7; D ambiguous. The V and J ends lost 5 bases and 0 bases respectively, with 14 bases between them. The V gene's germline CDR1 is MNHEY and CDR2 SMNVEV (reference sequence). CDR3 length equals 15 residues.